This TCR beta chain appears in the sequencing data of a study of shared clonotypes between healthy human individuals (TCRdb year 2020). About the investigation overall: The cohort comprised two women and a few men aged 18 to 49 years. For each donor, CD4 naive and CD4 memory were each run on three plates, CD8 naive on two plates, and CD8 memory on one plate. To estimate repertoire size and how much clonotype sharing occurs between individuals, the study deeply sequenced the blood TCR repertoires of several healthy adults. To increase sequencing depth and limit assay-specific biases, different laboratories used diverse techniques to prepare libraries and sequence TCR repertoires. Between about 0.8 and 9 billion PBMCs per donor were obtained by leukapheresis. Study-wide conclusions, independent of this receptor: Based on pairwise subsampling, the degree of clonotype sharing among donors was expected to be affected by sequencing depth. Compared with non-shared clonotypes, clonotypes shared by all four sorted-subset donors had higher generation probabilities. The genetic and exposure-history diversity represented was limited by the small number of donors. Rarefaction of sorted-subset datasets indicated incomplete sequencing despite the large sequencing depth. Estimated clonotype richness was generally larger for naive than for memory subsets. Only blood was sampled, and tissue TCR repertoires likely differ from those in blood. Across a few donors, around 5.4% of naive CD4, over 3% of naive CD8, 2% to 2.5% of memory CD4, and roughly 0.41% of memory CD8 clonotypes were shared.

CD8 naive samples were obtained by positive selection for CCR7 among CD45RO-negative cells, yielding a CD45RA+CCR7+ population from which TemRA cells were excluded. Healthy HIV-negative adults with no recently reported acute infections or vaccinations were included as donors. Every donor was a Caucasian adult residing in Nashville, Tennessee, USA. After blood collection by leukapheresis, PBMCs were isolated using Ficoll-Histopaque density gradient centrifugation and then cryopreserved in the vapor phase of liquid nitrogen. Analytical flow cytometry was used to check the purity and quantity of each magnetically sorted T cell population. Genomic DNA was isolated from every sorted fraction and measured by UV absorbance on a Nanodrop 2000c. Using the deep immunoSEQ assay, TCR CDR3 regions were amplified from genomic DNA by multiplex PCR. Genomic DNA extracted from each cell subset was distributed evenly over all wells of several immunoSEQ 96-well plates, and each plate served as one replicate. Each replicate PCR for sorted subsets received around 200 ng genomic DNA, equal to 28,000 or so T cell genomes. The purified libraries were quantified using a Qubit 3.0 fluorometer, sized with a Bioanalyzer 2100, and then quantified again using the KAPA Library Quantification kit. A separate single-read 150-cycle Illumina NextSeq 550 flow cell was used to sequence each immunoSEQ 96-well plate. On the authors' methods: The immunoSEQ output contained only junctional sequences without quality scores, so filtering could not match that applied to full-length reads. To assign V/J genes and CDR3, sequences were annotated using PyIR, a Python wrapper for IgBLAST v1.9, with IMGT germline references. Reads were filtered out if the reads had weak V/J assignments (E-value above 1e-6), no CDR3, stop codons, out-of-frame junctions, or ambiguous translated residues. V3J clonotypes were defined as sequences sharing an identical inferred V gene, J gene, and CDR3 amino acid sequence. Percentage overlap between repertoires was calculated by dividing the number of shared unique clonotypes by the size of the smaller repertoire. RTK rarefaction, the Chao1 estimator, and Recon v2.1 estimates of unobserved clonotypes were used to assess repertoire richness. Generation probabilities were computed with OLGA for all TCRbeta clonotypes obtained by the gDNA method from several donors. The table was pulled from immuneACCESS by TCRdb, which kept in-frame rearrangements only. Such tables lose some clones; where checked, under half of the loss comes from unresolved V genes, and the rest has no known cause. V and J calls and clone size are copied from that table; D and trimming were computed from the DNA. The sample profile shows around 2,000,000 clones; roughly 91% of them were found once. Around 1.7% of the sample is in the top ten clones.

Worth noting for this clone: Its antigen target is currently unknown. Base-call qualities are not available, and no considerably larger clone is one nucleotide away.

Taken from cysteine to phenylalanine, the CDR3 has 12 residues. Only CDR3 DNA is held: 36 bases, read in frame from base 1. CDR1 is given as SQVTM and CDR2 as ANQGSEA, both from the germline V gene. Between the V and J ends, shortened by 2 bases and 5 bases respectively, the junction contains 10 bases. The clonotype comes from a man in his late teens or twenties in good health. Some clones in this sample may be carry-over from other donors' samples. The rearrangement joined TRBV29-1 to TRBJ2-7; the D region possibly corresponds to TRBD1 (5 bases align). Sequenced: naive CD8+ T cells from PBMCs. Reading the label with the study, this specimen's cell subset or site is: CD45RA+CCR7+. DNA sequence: TGCAGCGTTGAATCAGGGTTCAACGAGCAGTACTTC. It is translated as CSVESGFNEQYF.